Sequencing of this TCR beta chain was carried out in a study of blood T cell repertoires in COVID-19. Across the whole study: Spain, Italy and the United States supplied samples that represented acute and convalescent COVID-19. PBMCs, B-cell-depleted T cells, or T cells were the source of the cDNA or gDNA that made up the material.

How the authors handled the data: Amplification from reference gene primers served as the basis for estimated nucleated cell counts. Measured with immunoSEQ multiplex PCR; TCRdb has only the in-frame clones, and not every one. For V, J and clone size, that table is used; D and trimming come from the DNA. The repertoire has 93,000 or so clones, roughly 87% of them found once; the top ten carry 6.2%. CDR3 length: 15 residues. Germline V gene data show CDR1 as SGHNT and CDR2 as YYREEE (reference sequence). Unmatched junction bases numbered 7, after V lost 0 bases and J lost 4 bases. The V and J genes are TRBV5-4 and TRBJ2-7, with 7 bases identical to TRBD1. The receptor was derived from a human donor in a cohort sampled during active COVID-19. The sequencing input was peripheral blood. CDR3 amino acids: CASSLGAGGVYEQYF. In DNA form, the CDR3 reads TGTGCCAGCAGCTTGGGCGCAGGGGGTGTATACGAGCAGTACTTC.